One sample yielded the 32 T cell receptor beta chains listed below, sequenced in a study of T cell clonality in common variable immunodeficiency. The protocol was immunoSEQ multiplex PCR, while the TCRdb copy is restricted to in-frame clones and leaves out a portion. Listed for the sample are approximately 50,000 clones, none seen a single time. The sequencing sample was made of peripheral blood mononuclear cells. The receptors come from a person between 18 and 75 years old in good health.

This clone was detected many times. The read gets to within 3 residues of the CDR3 end, and the germline J gene fills in the rest. The chain links TRBV18 to TRBJ2-7; a weak D match, TRBD1 (6 bases). The V and J ends lost 3 bases and 1 base respectively, with 13 bases between them. The germline V gene encodes CDR1 KGHSH and CDR2 LQKENI. The CDR3 extends over 15 amino acids. This chain's CDR3 is CASSPSGDRSYEQYF. The sequenced CDR3 bases are TGTGCCAGCTCACCTTCAGGGGACCGTTCCTACGAG.

This clone was counted at least ten times. The observed sequence ends 3 residues before the CDR3 terminus, with the missing tail filled in from the germline J gene. The chain recombines TRBV5-1 with TRBJ2-1; 11 bases are shared with TRBD2. The V gene's germline CDR1 is SGHRS and CDR2 YFSETQ. With 1 base clipped from V and 5 bases from J, the junction kept 5 bases outside the gene matches. The length of the CDR3 is 16 residues. CDR3 sequence: CASSLPVAGGNNEQFF. Partial CDR3 DNA: TGCGCCAGCAGCTTGCCCGTAGCGGGAGGGAACAATGAG.

This clone was counted ten times or more. The missing CDR3 end, 3 residues past where the read stops, is filled in from the germline J gene. The genes are TRBV13 and TRBJ1-5; 11 bases line up with TRBD1. There are 16 residues in the CDR3. The germline gives CDR1 PRHDT, CDR2 FYEKMQ (reference sequence). This CDR3 is CASSSSDRGPSDPQHF. The sequenced part of the CDR3 DNA is TGTGCCAGCAGCTCCTCGGACAGGGGGCCATCTGACCCC.

This clone was observed a handful of times. The read comes to an end 3 residues before the CDR3 does, leaving the germline J gene to fill in the end. This chain joins TRBV18 and TRBJ1-6; D gene ambiguous. CDR1 KGHSH and CDR2 LQKENI come from the germline V gene. V lost 1 base and J lost 9, with 16 bases in between. The CDR3 runs to 16 residues. Partial CDR3 DNA: TGTGCCAGCTCACCACGATCCCCAGGCGAAAGTTCACCC. Encoded protein: CASSPRSPGESSP. The full CDR3 is CASSPRSPGESSPLHF.

This clone was detected only a few times. The read is 3 residues too short to cover the CDR3 end, so that end is filled in from the germline J gene. The chain links TRBV10-3 to TRBJ2-7, with 11 bases lining up with TRBD2. This CDR3 comprises 18 residues. CDR1 is ENHRY and CDR2 is SYGVKD in the germline V gene. V lost 3 bases and J lost 3; bases outside the gene matches: 13. The CDR3 is CAISDVAGGPLPYYEQYF. The covered CDR3 bases are TGTGCCATCAGTGATGTAGCGGGAGGGCCCCTCCCCTACTACGAG.

This clone was counted at least ten times. Sequencing ends 3 residues short of the CDR3 end; the germline J gene provides the rest. The sample holds other DNA sequences that translate to the same CDR3. This chain joins TRBV30 and TRBJ1-2; D gene ambiguous. The ends were cut back, 2 bases at V and 4 bases at J, with 20 bases in the middle. The CDR3 has 16 residues. Germline assignment: CDR1 GTSNPN and CDR2 SVGIG (reference sequence). The CDR3 sequence: CAWSIPLLTEIYGYTF. The CDR3 bases that were read are TGTGCCTGGAGTATCCCCCTCTTAACAGAAATCTATGGC.

This clone has a count of ten or more. The read terminates 3 residues before the CDR3 end, so the remaining end is supplied by the germline J gene. V is TRBV23-1 and J is TRBJ2-7; no clear D gene. TRBV23-1 is an ORF; its function is uncertain. Between the trimmed V and J ends, which lost 0 bases and 3 bases, there was a span of 12 bases. This CDR3 is built from 15 residues. The part of the CDR3 DNA that was read is TGCGCCAGCAGTCAATCGGGTACACCGGGCTACGAG. Translating gives CASSQSGTPGYE. The full CDR3 sequence reads CASSQSGTPGYEQYF.

A note on this clone: Sequencing ends 3 residues short of the CDR3 end; the germline J gene provides the rest. The chain joins TRBV7-2 to TRBJ2-2; 7 bases agree with TRBD2. CDR1 is SGHTA, CDR2 FQGNSA, per germline. Trimming cost V 4 bases and J 6 bases; bases outside gene matches: 5. The CDR3 is 14 amino acids. This chain's CDR3 is CASSYPGGAGELFF. Incomplete CDR3 DNA: TGTGCCAGCAGCTACCCGGGGGGAGCCGGGGAG.

This clone has ten or more counts. The read terminates 3 residues before the CDR3 end, so the remaining end is supplied by the germline J gene. The gene calls are TRBV18 and TRBJ2-7, with 10 nucleotides matching TRBD1. J was trimmed by 5 bases and V by 0 bases; bases with no gene match: 4. Germline values: CDR1 KGHSH, CDR2 LQKENI. The CDR3 loop spans 15 amino acids. The CDR3 loop reads CASSPPGQGHNEQYF. Incomplete CDR3 DNA: TGTGCCAGCTCACCACCGGGACAGGGGCACAACGAG.

At least ten counts were recorded for this clone. Other DNA variants within this sample encode the same CDR3. CDR3 sequence reads: CASSLQGDTEAFF. The sequenced part of the CDR3 DNA is TGTGCCAGCAGTCTACAGGGGGACACTGAA. The chain uses TRBV7-3 and TRBJ1-1, with 8 nucleotides matching TRBD1. The read falls 3 residues short of the CDR3 end, and the missing part is taken from the germline J gene. The V segment lost 6 bases and the J segment 3 bases; nucleotides outside the gene matches: 3. The CDR3 loop spans 13 amino acids. Germline-derived CDR1 and CDR2 are SGHTA and FQGTGA.

This clone was picked up many times. Read coverage stops 3 residues before the CDR3 terminus; the germline J gene supplies the remainder. The V gene is TRBV10-3, the J gene TRBJ1-6; a possible D gene is TRBD1 (6 bases). The CDR3 contains 17 residues. V shed 0 bases and J shed 7 bases, with 16 bases lying between them. Germline V gives CDR1 ENHRY, CDR2 SYGVKD. This CDR3 reads CAISESAVGRGNSPLHF. The CDR3 DNA, read in part, is TGTGCCATCAGTGAGTCGGCAGTCGGCAGGGGAAATTCACCC.

This clone has a count of ten or more. The missing CDR3 end, 3 residues past where the read stops, is filled in from the germline J gene. V is TRBV20-1 and J is TRBJ1-1, with D perhaps TRBD1 (5 bases). V was trimmed by 6 bases and J by 1 base, leaving 18 bases between them. CDR3 length equals 15 residues. Per the germline V gene, CDR1 is DFQATT and CDR2 is SNEGSKA (reference sequence). The CDR3 reads CSASSRQRGNTEAFF. CDR3 DNA (partial): TGCAGTGCCTCTTCACGACAGCGGGGGAACACTGAA.

This clone came up many times. Coverage ceases 3 residues before the CDR3 finishes, and the germline J gene fills in the end. The V and J genes are TRBV5-1 and TRBJ2-5; the match to TRBD2 covers 11 bases. The CDR3 covers 15 residues. Germline values: CDR1 SGHRS, CDR2 YFSETQ. V dropped 4 bases and J dropped 1; count of bases not matched to a gene: 3. CDR3 bases read: TGCGCCAGCAGCACGGGACTAGCGGCCCAAGAGACC. It translates to CASSTGLAAQET. The complete CDR3 reads CASSTGLAAQETQYF.

This clone has a count of ten or more. The CDR3 end falls 3 residues outside the read, so it is completed with the germline J gene. The chain recombines TRBV12-3 or TRBV12-4 with TRBJ2-5, with D possibly TRBD1 on 6 matching bases. V dropped 5 bases and J dropped 5 bases, with 15 bases sitting between them. There are 14 residues in the CDR3. This CDR3 reads CASSTRQVGETQYF. The sequenced CDR3 bases are TGTGCCAGCAGTACCAGACAGGTCGGGGAGACC.

This clone was recorded many times. The DNA ends 3 residues before the CDR3 does, and the rest of the CDR3 is filled in from the germline J gene. The chain joins TRBV19 to TRBJ1-5, with 7 bases lining up with TRBD1. The germline V gene encodes CDR1 LNHDA and CDR2 SQIVND (reference sequence). This CDR3 is 16 amino acids long. The trim removed 5 bases at V and 0 bases at J, leaving 7 bases unmatched. Here the CDR3 reads CASSLRGAYSNQPQHF. Incomplete CDR3 DNA: TGTGCCAGTAGTCTCAGGGGGGCTTATAGCAATCAGCCC.

This clone appeared many times. The CDR3 spells CSAPTGEYEQYF. The CDR3 DNA, read in part, is TGCAGTGCCCCCACAGGGGAATACGAG. V usage is TRBV20-1 and J usage is TRBJ2-7; the match to TRBD1 covers 7 bases. The read falls 3 residues short of the CDR3 end, and the missing part is taken from the germline J gene. This CDR3 contains 12 residues. Germline trimming cut 6 bases from V and 4 bases from J; bases unmatched to any gene: 6. Germline V CDR1 and CDR2: DFQATT, SNEGSKA (reference sequence).

About this clone itself: The read terminates 3 residues ahead of where the CDR3 ends, so the germline J gene completes it. The V call is TRBV30, the J call TRBJ1-5; D ambiguous. Germline lookup yields CDR1 GTSNPN and CDR2 SVGIG (reference sequence). CDR3 length equals 13 residues. V was trimmed by 5 bases and J by 2 bases, leaving 10 bases between them. Incomplete CDR3 DNA: TGTGCCTGGGGGAACGGGGGCAATCAGCCC. It codes for CAWGNGGNQP. The whole CDR3 protein reads CAWGNGGNQPQHF.

This clone was detected ten times or more. Read coverage stops 3 residues before the CDR3 terminus; the germline J gene supplies the remainder. Within the sample, other DNA sequences also encode this same CDR3. This sequence joins TRBV12-3 or TRBV12-4 and TRBJ2-7; D is unclear. The CDR3 is made up of 11 amino acids. Trimming stripped 5 bases from V and 1 base from J, with 3 bases between. CDR3 amino acids: CASSTSYEQYF. Incomplete CDR3 DNA: TGTGCCAGCAGTACATCCTACGAG.

This clone was seen ten or more times. The CDR3 goes on 3 residues after the read ends, and that part is filled in from the germline J gene. This rearrangement joins TRBV5-1 to TRBJ2-7; D is possibly TRBD2 (5 bases). In germline, CDR1 is SGHRS, CDR2 YFSETQ. The V end lost 0 bases, the J end lost 0 bases, and 13 bases lay between the germline ends. The length of the CDR3 is 16 residues. CDR3 protein: CASSLAGETSSYEQYF. CDR3 bases read: TGCGCCAGCAGCTTGGCCGGGGAGACAAGCTCCTACGAG.

This clone showed up many times. The read halts 3 residues ahead of the CDR3 end, with the missing end drawn from the germline J gene. The rearrangement joins TRBV4-1 to TRBJ1-4, with a weak D call TRBD1 (5 bases). This CDR3 contains 15 residues. Trimming removed 4 bases from V and 7 bases from J, with 16 bases in between. Germline V gene sequence: CDR1 MGHRA, CDR2 YSYEKL. The covered CDR3 bases are TGCGCCAGCAGCCCCCTAGGTAGGGGAAGTGAAAAA. Its protein product is CASSPLGRGSEK. The whole CDR3 sequence reads CASSPLGRGSEKLFF.

To note about this clone: Sequencing ends 3 residues short of the CDR3 end; the germline J gene provides the rest. V and J are TRBV20-1 and TRBJ2-1, with 10 bases identical to TRBD1. Germline values: CDR1 DFQATT, CDR2 SNEGSKA (reference sequence). V lost 6 bases, J lost 7 bases, and 6 bases stayed unmatched. The CDR3 has 13 amino acids. CDR3 bases read: TGCAGTGCCCTCGGGGACAGGGGAAATGAG. It specifies CSALGDRGNE. The whole CDR3 protein is CSALGDRGNEQFF.

This clone was seen at least ten times. Read data end 3 residues before the CDR3 end; the end is taken from the germline J gene. This chain joins TRBV7-8 and TRBJ1-5; D might be TRBD1 (6 bases). Trimming removed 8 bases at V and 4 bases at J, with 24 bases between. Germline assignment: CDR1 SGHVS and CDR2 FQNEAQ. The CDR3 spans 17 residues. CDR3 amino acids: CASLEGVWAQGNQPQHF. CDR3 DNA, as far as it was read: TGTGCCAGCCTAGAGGGGGTATGGGCTCAAGGGAATCAGCCC.

This clone was seen only a few times. The missing CDR3 end, 3 residues past where the read stops, is filled in from the germline J gene. The rearrangement joins TRBV18 to TRBJ1-1; no firm D call. The germline CDR1 and CDR2 sequences are KGHSH and LQKENI. Trimming cost V 2 bases and J 3 bases, with 10 bases left between them. This CDR3 is built from 14 residues. CDR3 protein: CASSPKEGHTEAFF. The covered CDR3 bases are TGTGCCAGCTCACCAAAGGAGGGTCACACTGAA.

The table lists this clone with many counts. Germline is not matched at one junction end, which may reflect a read error. From the germline J gene comes the end of the CDR3, since the read stops 3 residues before it. This chain links TRBV7-7 with TRBJ2-5; tentative D call: TRBD2 (6 bases). The CDR3 consists of 17 residues. Germline lookup yields CDR1 SSHAT and CDR2 FNYEAQ (reference sequence). CDR3 in amino acids: CASSQYPRGEAQETQYF. The covered CDR3 bases are TGTGCTAGCAGCCAATATCCTAGAGGGGAGGCCCAAGAGACC. Looking up the rest from reference TRBV7-7 and TRBJ2-5 gives the full variable domain: GAGVSQSPRYKVTKRGQDVTLRCDPISSHATLYWYQQALGQGPEFLTYFNYEAQPDKSGLPSDRFSAERPEGSISTLTIQRTEQRDSAMYRCASSQYPRGEAQETQYFGPGTRLLVL.

This clone appeared a few times. The read terminates 3 residues before the CDR3 end, so the remaining end is supplied by the germline J gene. The chain uses TRBV11-2 and TRBJ2-5; TRBD2 agrees at 7 bases. The J segment lost 5 bases and the V segment lost 2 bases, leaving 8 bases of the junction unmatched. CDR1 and CDR2 (germline): SGHAT, FQNNGV. This CDR3 is built from 15 residues. CDR3 bases read: TGTGCCAGCAGCTTAAGCGCTCCCGGGGGGGAGACC. This codes for CASSLSAPGGET. The complete CDR3 sequence is CASSLSAPGGETQYF.

Comment on this clone: The CDR3 end is not reached by the read, which stops 3 residues before it; the germline J gene fills it in. The gene calls are TRBV19 and TRBJ2-5; 10 bases are shared with TRBD2. Losses at the gene ends were 8 bases for V and 5 bases for J; bases not matched to a gene: 11. CDR3 length equals 15 residues. Germline V lookup: CDR1 LNHDA, CDR2 SQIVND (reference sequence). The CDR3 DNA, read in part, is TGTGCCAGTGAGCGGGGGGGGTCCATGGGGGAGACC. Amino acid sequence: CASERGGSMGET. In full, the CDR3 reads CASERGGSMGETQYF.

This clone was detected ten times or more. Read sequence stops 3 residues before the CDR3 end, and the germline J gene provides the missing end. This sequence joins TRBV30 and TRBJ2-5; 7 bases line up with TRBD1. The CDR3 is made up of 13 amino acids. Germline CDR1 is GTSNPN and CDR2 is SVGIG (reference sequence). The DNA read from the CDR3 is TGTGCCTGGAGACAGGGGCCCGGGCACACC. Its protein is CAWRQGPGHT. The complete CDR3 reads CAWRQGPGHTQYF.

This clone has at least ten counts. The CDR3 end lies 3 residues beyond the end of the read and is filled in from the germline J gene. The chain is built from TRBV19 and TRBJ2-1, with TRBD2 matching 12 bases. The CDR3 spans 20 residues. J was trimmed by 0 bases and V by 3 bases; bases with no gene match: 12. The germline V gene encodes CDR1 LNHDA and CDR2 SQIVND (reference sequence). The CDR3 loop reads CASSMRASGGVTSSYNEQFF. The part of the CDR3 DNA that was read is TGTGCCAGTAGTATGAGGGCTAGCGGGGGGGTTACGAGCTCCTACAATGAG. Supplemented by reference TRBV19 and TRBJ2-1, the full variable domain reads DGGITQSPKYLFRKEGQNVTLSCEQNLNHDAMYWYRQDPGQGLRLIYYSQIVNDFQKGDIAEGYSVSREKKESFPLTVTSAQKNPTAFYLCASSMRASGGVTSSYNEQFFGPGTRLTVL.

At least ten counts were recorded for this clone. The CDR3 goes on 3 residues after the read ends, and that part is filled in from the germline J gene. This chain connects TRBV20-1 to TRBJ1-4; TRBD1 is a possible D gene (6 bases). The germline V and J ends were trimmed by 5 bases and 5 bases, with 15 bases remaining between them. The germline V gene has CDR1 DFQATT and CDR2 SNEGSKA (reference sequence). The CDR3 spans 14 residues. The CDR3 spells CSAQSGTPNEKLFF. The CDR3 bases that were read are TGCAGTGCTCAATCCGGGACACCGAATGAAAAA.

This clone has ten or more counts. The observed sequence ends 3 residues before the CDR3 terminus, with the missing tail filled in from the germline J gene. The chain employs TRBV20-1 and TRBJ1-5; 9 bases align to TRBD1. Germline V CDR1 and CDR2: DFQATT, SNEGSKA (reference sequence). V lost 6 bases, J lost 2 bases, and 11 bases stayed unmatched. The CDR3 runs to 16 residues. The chain's CDR3 is CSAVQFGQGRNQPQHF. The part of the CDR3 DNA that was read is TGCAGTGCGGTTCAATTTGGACAGGGGCGCAATCAGCCC.

This clone appeared a few times. The read ends 3 residues shy of where the CDR3 ends; the end is completed using the germline J gene. This chain uses TRBV7-3 with TRBJ2-3, with 8 bases lining up with TRBD2. The CDR3 covers 15 residues. V lost 5 bases to trimming and J lost 5 bases; unmatched junction nucleotides: 9. Germline V gene data show CDR1 as SGHTA and CDR2 as FQGTGA. The CDR3 sequence is CASSPSGGARDTQYF. The CDR3 bases that were read are TGTGCCAGCAGCCCTTCCGGGGGGGCGAGAGATACG.

In this sample, this clone turned up many times. The sequenced fragment ends 3 residues before the CDR3 boundary, so the rest is inferred from the germline J gene. The V and J genes are TRBV4-1 and TRBJ2-1; tentatively, D is TRBD1 (5 bases). V was clipped by 7 bases and J by 4 bases, with 14 bases between them. The CDR3 is made up of 14 amino acids. The V gene's germline CDR1 is MGHRA and CDR2 YSYEKL. The CDR3 protein is CASTKDAGYNEQFF. The CDR3 bases that were read are TGCGCCAGCACAAAAGACGCAGGGTACAATGAG.